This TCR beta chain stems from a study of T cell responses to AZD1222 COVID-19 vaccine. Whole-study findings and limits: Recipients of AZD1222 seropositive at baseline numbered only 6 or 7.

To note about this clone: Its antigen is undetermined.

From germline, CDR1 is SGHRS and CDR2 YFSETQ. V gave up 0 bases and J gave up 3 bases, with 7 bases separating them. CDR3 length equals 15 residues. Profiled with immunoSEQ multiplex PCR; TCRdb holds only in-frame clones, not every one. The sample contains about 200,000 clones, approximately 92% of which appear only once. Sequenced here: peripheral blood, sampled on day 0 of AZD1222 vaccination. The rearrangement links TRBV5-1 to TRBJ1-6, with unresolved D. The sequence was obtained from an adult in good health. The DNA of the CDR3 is TGCGCCAGCAGCTTGGATCTGGGCTATAATTCACCCCTCCACTTT. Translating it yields CASSLDLGYNSPLHF.